This entry lists 31 T cell receptor beta chains sequenced from one sample in a study of shared clonotypes between healthy human individuals (dated by TCRdb to between 2020 and 2021). To prepare the library, the immunoSEQ multiplex PCR assay was applied. TCRdb obtained this table from immuneACCESS and retained in-frame rearrangements with V and J assigned. These tables miss some clones; where compared with another copy, unresolved V genes account for less than half of the shortfall, and the remainder is unexplained. The sample records 2 million to 3 million clones, roughly 93% of which are singletons. The ten top clones hold approximately 0.35% of the sample. Sequenced: naive CD4+ T cells from PBMCs. This specimen's cell subset or site label, per the study, means: CD45RA+ positively selected. The source of these receptors is a man aged 18 to 30 in good health. Some clones in this sample may be carry-over from other donors' samples.

This clone was observed a few times. V gene TRBV5-6 combines with J gene TRBJ1-2, with 10 bases fitting TRBD1. This CDR3 contains 14 residues. Germline CDR1 reads SGHDT; CDR2 reads YYEEEE. J was trimmed by 8 bases and V by 4 bases; bases with no gene match: 8. This CDR3 is CASSLRQGARGYTF. The CDR3 DNA reads TGTGCCAGCAGCCTCAGACAGGGGGCTCGAGGCTACACCTTC.

V usage is TRBV18 and J usage is TRBJ2-3, with 11 bases identical to TRBD2. This CDR3 is built from 18 residues. V shed 3 bases and J 2 bases; nucleotides not matched to a gene: 10. The germline gives CDR1 KGHSH, CDR2 LQKENI. The CDR3 DNA sequence: TGTGCCAGCTCACCGGCTAGCGGGAGGCCCTGGGACACAGATACGCAGTATTTT. The encoded protein is CASSPASGRPWDTDTQYF.

A remark on this clone: At the DNA level, this CDR3 is encoded by other sequences in the same sample as well. V and J are TRBV5-1 and TRBJ1-1; D is uncertain. V lost 0 bases and J lost 5, with 5 bases in between. The V gene's germline CDR1 is SGHRS and CDR2 YFSETQ. The CDR3 is 12 residues long. The CDR3 here is CASSLGRTEAFF. As DNA, the CDR3 is TGCGCCAGCAGCTTGGGAAGGACTGAAGCTTTCTTT. Full variable domain (remainder filled in from reference TRBV5-1 and TRBJ1-1): KAGVTQTPRYLIKTRGQQVTLSCSPISGHRSVSWYQQTPGQGLQFLFEYFSETQRNKGNFPGRFSGRQFSNSRSEMNVSTLELGDSALYLCASSLGRTEAFFGQGTRLTVV.

V usage is TRBV18 and J usage is TRBJ1-5; D possibly corresponds to TRBD1 (5 bases). The CDR3 sequence is 15 residues long. Germline CDR1 reads KGHSH; CDR2 reads LQKENI. V dropped 2 bases and J dropped 7 bases, with 15 bases sitting between them. CDR3 amino acids: CASSPTLGDGQPQHF. For the CDR3, the DNA is TGTGCCAGCTCACCAACCCTAGGGGACGGCCAGCCCCAGCATTTT.

This clone was seen a few times. The V and J genes are TRBV5-4 and TRBJ2-1; weak D call: TRBD2 (6 bases). Trimming stripped 0 bases from V and 3 bases from J, with 13 bases between. This CDR3 is 16 amino acids long. The germline V gene encodes CDR1 SGHNT and CDR2 YYREEE (reference sequence). The CDR3 region has the DNA TGTGCCAGCAGCTTGGGCGGGGTACCAAGCTACAATGAGCAGTTCTTC. It specifies CASSLGGVPSYNEQFF.

J is TRBJ2-1 and V is TRBV7-6, with D unclear. Looked up from germline, CDR1 is SGHVS and CDR2 is FNYEAQ. The CDR3 runs 13 residues. V dropped 3 bases and J dropped 5 bases, with 8 bases sitting between them. The CDR3 sequence: CASSFAVNNEQFF. The CDR3 region has the DNA TGTGCCAGCAGCTTCGCGGTGAACAATGAGCAGTTCTTC.

The chain joins TRBV5-5 to TRBJ1-4, with D perhaps matching TRBD1 (6 bases). CDR1 is SGHKS and CDR2 is YYEKEE in the germline V gene (reference sequence). V lost 5 bases and J 8 bases, leaving 19 bases between the germline ends. The CDR3 consists of 15 residues. The CDR3 region has the DNA TGTGCCAGCAGTCACTCTACGGGGGGCAGCGAAAAACTGTTTTTT. Its translation: CASSHSTGGSEKLFF.

Turning to this clone: The sample holds other DNA sequences that translate to the same CDR3. The chain links TRBV7-3 to TRBJ2-2; 9 bases agree with TRBD2. V trimming: 5 bases; J trimming: 0 bases; junction bases outside the gene matches: 4. Germline CDR1 SGHTA, CDR2 FQGTGA. The CDR3 is 16 residues long. The CDR3 spells CASSSGGTTNTGELFF. The CDR3 DNA is TGTGCCAGCAGCAGCGGGGGGACAACGAACACCGGGGAGCTGTTTTTT.

The chain uses TRBV7-6 and TRBJ1-1; possibly TRBD1 for D (5 bases). Trimming removed 1 base at V and 5 bases at J, with 8 bases between. The CDR3 runs 13 residues. The germline V gene encodes CDR1 SGHVS and CDR2 FNYEAQ. The CDR3 DNA follows: TGTGCCAGCAGCTTAGATAAGGGGACTGAAGCTTTCTTT. Translating it yields CASSLDKGTEAFF.

As to this clone: Other DNA sequences in this specimen translate into the identical CDR3. The CDR3 protein is CASSPLAGSQETQYF. Written as DNA, the CDR3 is TGTGCCAGCTCACCCCTAGCGGGGTCGCAAGAGACCCAGTACTTC. The chain recombines TRBV18 with TRBJ2-5, with 9 bases fitting TRBD2. The V and J ends lost 3 bases and 2 bases, in that order; junction bases with no gene match: 4. The CDR3 length is 15 residues. Looked up from germline, CDR1 is KGHSH and CDR2 is LQKENI.

V and J are TRBV5-1 and TRBJ2-5; 8 bases agree with TRBD1. V dropped 6 bases and J dropped 5; count of bases not matched to a gene: 9. The V gene's germline CDR1 is SGHRS and CDR2 YFSETQ. The CDR3 spans 14 residues. CDR3 nucleotide sequence: TGCGCCAGCACTGGACAGGGTCTCGGGGAGACCCAGTACTTC. Its translation is CASTGQGLGETQYF.

This chain joins TRBV28 and TRBJ1-3; no definite D call. V gave up 8 bases and J gave up 0 bases, with 17 bases separating them. The CDR3 spans 16 residues. The V gene's germline CDR1 is MDHEN and CDR2 SYDVKM. The CDR3 sequence: CASSSAGWGSGNTIYF. The CDR3 region has the DNA TGTGCCAGCTCCTCCGCCGGGTGGGGCTCTGGAAACACCATATATTTT.

The chain combines TRBV5-1 with TRBJ1-1; unclear D gene. This CDR3 contains 13 residues. Germline CDR1 and CDR2: SGHRS and YFSETQ. Trimming took off 2 bases at V and 4 bases at J, with 9 bases between the two ends. This CDR3 is CASSLEGTTEAFF. CDR3 coding DNA: TGCGCCAGCAGCTTAGAAGGAACCACTGAAGCTTTCTTT.

The chain recombines TRBV28 with TRBJ1-1, with D maybe TRBD1 (5 bases). CDR1 and CDR2 from the germline V gene are MDHEN and SYDVKM. V was clipped by 9 bases and J by 2 bases, with 16 bases between them. The CDR3 is made up of 14 amino acids. The CDR3 here is CASYTGTKNTEAFF. The CDR3, as DNA: TGTGCCAGTTACACCGGGACGAAAAACACTGAAGCTTTCTTT.

V and J are TRBV15 and TRBJ2-3; TRBD2 agrees at 10 bases. The CDR3 runs 16 residues. The germline V gene encodes CDR1 LNHNV and CDR2 YYDKDF (reference sequence). With 3 bases clipped from V and 1 base from J, the junction kept 4 bases outside the gene matches. The CDR3 DNA is TGTGCCACCAGCAGGAATCTAGCGGGAGGCACAGATACGCAGTATTTT. This codes for CATSRNLAGGTDTQYF.

The J gene is TRBJ1-2, the V gene TRBV5-1, with TRBD1 matching over 7 bases. The V gene end was trimmed by 4 bases and the J gene end by 2 bases; junction bases not matched to a gene: 5. Germline loops: CDR1 SGHRS, CDR2 YFSETQ. This CDR3 is 14 amino acids long. CDR3 loop: CASSPGTENYGYTF. The CDR3 DNA reads as TGCGCCAGCAGCCCCGGGACAGAGAACTATGGCTACACCTTC.

This chain joins TRBV28 and TRBJ1-6; 7 bases align to TRBD1. J gave up 8 bases and V 6 bases, and 7 bases lay outside the gene matches. This CDR3 is 14 amino acids long. CDR1 is MDHEN and CDR2 is SYDVKM in the germline V gene. The CDR3 DNA reads as TGTGCCAGCAGCCCGAGACAGGGACATTCACCCCTCCACTTT. As protein: CASSPRQGHSPLHF.

This chain joins TRBV9 and TRBJ2-3; D perhaps matches TRBD2 (7 bases). The germline V gene has CDR1 SGDLS and CDR2 YYNGEE. CDR3 size: 15 residues. V lost 6 bases and J lost 3, with 17 bases in between. This CDR3 is CASTEGGGPTDTQYF. CDR3 DNA: TGTGCCAGCACCGAGGGGGGAGGGCCGACAGATACGCAGTATTTT.

The chain carries TRBV7-2 and TRBJ1-4; TRBD1 might be the D (6 bases). The V gene lost 5 bases and the J gene lost 8 bases, with 21 bases spanning the gap. The CDR3 has 16 residues. Germline V lookup: CDR1 SGHTA, CDR2 FQGNSA. CDR3 amino acids: CASSRGQGTVGEKLFF. DNA for the CDR3: TGTGCCAGCAGCCGGGGGCAGGGGACGGTCGGGGAAAAACTGTTTTTT.

The CDR3 region is CASSQVLASGEQFF. The CDR3 region has the DNA TGTGCCAGCAGCCAAGTACTCGCGTCGGGAGAGCAGTTCTTC. V and J are TRBV4-2 and TRBJ2-1; TRBD2 is a possible D gene (5 bases). The CDR3 extends over 14 amino acids. Germline assignment: CDR1 LGHNA and CDR2 YNFKEQ. V was clipped by 1 base and J by 10 bases, with 14 bases between them.

The gene calls are TRBV5-6 and TRBJ2-7; no reliable D call. Germline CDR1 is SGHDT and CDR2 is YYEEEE. The CDR3 totals 14 residues. With 1 base removed from V and 3 bases from J, the gap between germline ends came to 11 bases. CDR3 nucleotides: TGTGCCAGCAGCTTGTTTGGGCAGGTCTACGAGCAGTACTTC. Translated, it gives CASSLFGQVYEQYF.

V and J are TRBV19 and TRBJ2-7, with TRBD2 identical over 14 bases. The V gene's germline CDR1 is LNHDA and CDR2 SQIVND (reference sequence). Trimming cost V 3 bases and J 0 bases; bases outside gene matches: 4. The CDR3 consists of 17 residues. CDR3 nucleotide sequence: TGTGCCAGTAGTATCTCCGGGACTAGCGGGAGCTCCTACGAGCAGTACTTC. It translates to CASSISGTSGSSYEQYF.

J is TRBJ2-3 and V is TRBV29-1; no clear D gene. The germline V and J ends were trimmed by 3 bases and 4 bases, with 14 bases remaining between them. The CDR3 is 14 residues long. Per the germline V gene, CDR1 is SQVTM and CDR2 is ANQGSEA. Here the CDR3 reads CSVDEVHTPDTQYF. CDR3 nucleotides: TGCAGCGTTGACGAAGTTCACACCCCAGATACGCAGTATTTT.

V and J are TRBV2 and TRBJ2-1, with 12 bases lining up with TRBD2. The length of the CDR3 is 14 residues. The V gene's germline CDR1 is SNHLY and CDR2 FYNNEI. After removal of 5 bases from V and 8 bases from J, the junction contained 4 bases not matched to a gene. The CDR3 protein is CASSRASGRDEQFF. Written as DNA, the CDR3 is TGTGCCAGCAGTCGGGCTAGCGGGAGGGATGAGCAGTTCTTC.

This clone occurred once. The chain has TRBV6-4 and TRBJ1-3, with a tentative D call TRBD1 (6 bases). CDR3 size: 15 residues. V dropped 6 bases and J dropped 0 bases, with 12 bases sitting between them. Germline V lookup: CDR1 MRHNA, CDR2 SNTAGT. CDR3 coding DNA: TGTGCCAGCAGCGTCCGGGACAACTCTGGAAACACCATATATTTT. This gives the protein CASSVRDNSGNTIYF.

The chain couples TRBV11-2 to TRBJ1-1, with D possibly being TRBD1 (6 bases). From germline, CDR1 is SGHAT and CDR2 FQNNGV. Trimming shortened V by 5 bases and J by 4 bases, and 14 bases separated the two germline ends. There are 14 residues in the CDR3. CDR3 in amino acids: CASSPIGGGTEAFF. CDR3 sequence (DNA): TGTGCCAGCAGCCCAATAGGGGGGGGCACTGAAGCTTTCTTT.

This clone is a singleton in its sample. The V and J genes are TRBV5-1 and TRBJ2-3; weak D call: TRBD2 (5 bases). V was pared by 6 bases and J by 4 bases, with 12 bases between. The CDR3 has 13 residues. In germline, CDR1 is SGHRS, CDR2 YFSETQ. This chain's CDR3 is CASTVGVADTQYF. DNA of the CDR3: TGCGCCAGCACCGTCGGGGTCGCAGATACGCAGTATTTT.

The chain links TRBV6-5 to TRBJ2-7; 13 nucleotides line up with TRBD2. Trimming took 11 bases from V and 6 from J; bases not matched to a gene: 4. CDR1 is MNHEY and CDR2 is SVGAGI in the germline V gene. The CDR3 totals 12 residues. CDR3 region: CASGTSGTEQYF. DNA of the CDR3: TGTGCCTCCGGGACTAGCGGGACCGAGCAGTACTTC.

The chain employs TRBV7-3 and TRBJ1-1; the match to TRBD1 covers 7 bases. This CDR3 region has 15 residues. Germline V gene sequence: CDR1 SGHTA, CDR2 FQGTGA. Unmatched junction bases numbered 3, after V lost 1 base and J lost 1 base. CDR3 sequence reads: CASSLRGGANTEAFF. CDR3 bases: TGTGCCAGCAGCTTAAGAGGGGGCGCGAACACTGAAGCTTTCTTT.

This chain uses TRBV5-1 with TRBJ2-1; 8 nucleotides match TRBD2. CDR1 SGHRS and CDR2 YFSETQ come from the germline V gene. V was pared by 0 bases and J by 2 bases, with 7 bases of the junction left unmatched. The CDR3 has 17 amino acids. The CDR3 DNA reads TGCGCCAGCAGCTTGGAGCCCGGGGGGGGCACCTACAATGAGCAGTTCTTC. Amino acids: CASSLEPGGGTYNEQFF.

In DNA form, the CDR3 reads TGTGCCAGCAGCTTAGCCCCTACAGGTCCGACTCAAGAGACCCAGTACTTC. Amino acids: CASSLAPTGPTQETQYF. The chain employs TRBV7-2 and TRBJ2-5, with a possible D match to TRBD1 (5 bases). Germline CDR1 reads SGHTA; CDR2 reads FQGNSA. The CDR3 runs to 17 residues. V was pared by 0 bases and J by 2 bases, with 16 bases between. The whole variable domain, filled in from reference TRBV7-2 and TRBJ2-5, reads GAGVSQSPSNKVTEKGKDVELRCDPISGHTALYWYRQSLGQGLEFLIYFQGNSAPDKSGLPSDRFSAERTGGSVSTLTIQRTQQEDSAVYLCASSLAPTGPTQETQYFGPGTRLLVL.